The rows below give T cell receptor beta chains drawn from one sample of a study of beta chain features in type 1 diabetes. Only in-frame clones appear in the TCRdb table, and some are missing; sequencing was by immunoSEQ multiplex PCR. The sample includes 130,000 to 150,000 clones, nearly 50% seen only once; the top ten take 0.35% to 0.45%. The sample comprised Tregs from blood. The receptors shown here come from a man between 18 and 35 years old in good health. Each CDR3 is given with its conserved first and last residue.

v_call	j_call	cdr3_aa
TRBV5-4	TRBJ2-3	CASSRERAGVRDTQYF
TRBV5-1	TRBJ2-1	CASSLEAGQYNEQFF
TRBV5-1	TRBJ2-1	CASSLTSGRGVNEQFF
TRBV30	TRBJ2-7	CAGTTTYEQYF
TRBV7-8	TRBJ2-7	CASSSRGHQYEQYF
TRBV27	NA	CASSLFGTGAALDEQYF
TRBV2	TRBJ1-2	CASSHGGDYGYTF
TRBV27	TRBJ2-2	CASSVLAQGGELFF
TRBV28	TRBJ2-2	CASTQPGQGVGGELFF
TRBV5-4	NA	CASSLSGGSSYEQYF
TRBV5-1	TRBJ2-7	CASSLGGGTFYEQYF
TRBV6-1	TRBJ2-3	CASSEVPRDTQYF
TRBV18	TRBJ2-1	CASSPPRIAGLSAGNEQFF
TRBV7-9	TRBJ1-2	CASSIPTGDYGYTF
TRBV19	TRBJ1-2	CASSTPRGKTDGYTF
TRBV5-6	TRBJ2-7	CASSLYGQVSSYEQYF
TRBV18	TRBJ2-2	CASSPAGTGANTGELFF
TRBV7-6	TRBJ2-7	CASSLTGAAEQYF
TRBV5-1	TRBJ2-7	CASRSSAREQYF
TRBV7-9	TRBJ1-2	CASSLGQGVHYGYTF
TRBV15	TRBJ2-6	CATSRLLSAGANVLTF
TRBV29-1	TRBJ2-7	CSVEGQGYEQYF
TRBV7-9	TRBJ2-7	CASSTLSGVYEQYF
TRBV7-2	TRBJ2-7	CASSSLPAYEQYF
TRBV19	TRBJ2-2	CASSMGAGGGELFF
TRBV6-1	TRBJ2-7	CASSEARNRYYEQYF
TRBV9	TRBJ2-3	CASSVGRSAEADTQYF
TRBV28	TRBJ1-5	CASSLVGAGYQPQHF
TRBV7-8	TRBJ1-5	CASSLAMSSNQPQHF
TRBV10-3	TRBJ2-1	CAISVGTRHNEQFF
TRBV30	TRBJ2-7	CAWTFGGRVYEQYF
TRBV10-3	TRBJ2-7	CAIGTSSYEQYF
TRBV25-1	TRBJ2-6	CASLGRDSGANVLTF